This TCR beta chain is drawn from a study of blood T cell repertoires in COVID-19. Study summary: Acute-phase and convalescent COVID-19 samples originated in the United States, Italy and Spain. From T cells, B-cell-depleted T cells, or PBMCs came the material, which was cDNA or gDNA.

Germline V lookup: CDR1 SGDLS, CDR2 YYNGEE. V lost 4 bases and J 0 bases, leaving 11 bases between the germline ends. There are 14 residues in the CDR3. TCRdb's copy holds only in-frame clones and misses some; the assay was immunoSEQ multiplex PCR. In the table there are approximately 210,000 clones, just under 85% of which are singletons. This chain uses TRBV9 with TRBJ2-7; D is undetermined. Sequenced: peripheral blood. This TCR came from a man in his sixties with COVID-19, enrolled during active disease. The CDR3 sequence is CASSITVSSYEQYF. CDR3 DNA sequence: TGTGCCAGCAGCATCACAGTCAGCTCCTACGAGCAGTACTTC. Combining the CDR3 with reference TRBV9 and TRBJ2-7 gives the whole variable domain DSGVTQTPKHLITATGQRVTLRCSPRSGDLSVYWYQQSLDQGLQFLIQYYNGEERAKGNILERFSAQQFPDLHSELNLSSLELGDSALYFCASSITVSSYEQYFGPGTRLTVT.